Sequencing of this T cell receptor beta chain was carried out in a study of cytomegalovirus exposure and HLA in healthy donors. V lost 5 bases to trimming and J lost 7 bases; unmatched junction nucleotides: 10. Germline V gene lookup returns CDR1 LNHDA and CDR2 SQIVND (reference sequence). The CDR3 is made up of 16 amino acids. Primers for the PCR totalled 60 Vbeta and 13 Jbeta. TCRdb's copy holds only in-frame clones and misses some; the assay was immunoSEQ multiplex PCR. The sample lists around 150,000 clones; approximately 80% were seen once. This clonotype was obtained from a man aged 45-65 years in good health and CMV-seropositive. The chain has TRBV19 and TRBJ2-3; 12 bases fit TRBD2. Sequencing was performed on PBMCs. The CDR3 region is CASSSASGGALNTQYF. The CDR3 DNA reads as TGTGCCAGTAGTTCAGCTAGCGGGGGGGCCTTAAATACGCAGTATTTT. Full variable domain (remainder filled in from reference TRBV19 and TRBJ2-3): DGGITQSPKYLFRKEGQNVTLSCEQNLNHDAMYWYRQDPGQGLRLIYYSQIVNDFQKGDIAEGYSVSREKKESFPLTVTSAQKNPTAFYLCASSSASGGALNTQYFGPGTRLTVL.